This T cell receptor (beta chain) was profiled in a study of blood T cell repertoires in COVID-19. Study in general: Both acute and convalescent COVID-19 samples were obtained from the United States, Italy and Spain. From T cells, B-cell-depleted T cells, or PBMCs came the material, which was cDNA or gDNA.

V was clipped by 4 bases and J by 3 bases; unmatched bases: 12. Germline CDR1 and CDR2: SGHRS and YFSETQ. There are 16 residues in the CDR3. Authors' data handling: Researchers report that nucleated cell counts were estimated from reference gene primer amplification. The assay was immunoSEQ multiplex PCR, and TCRdb's table has in-frame clones only and misses some. For V, J and clone size, that table is used; D and trimming come from the DNA. The sample holds 210,000 or so clones, over 75% seen once. The clonotype was recovered from a middle-aged woman with acute or convalescent COVID-19. The sequenced material came from peripheral blood. This chain uses TRBV5-1 with TRBJ1-1; 7 nucleotides align to TRBD1. DNA of the CDR3: TGCGCCAGCAGCAGGGGGAACAGGGGTTGGGACACTGAAGCTTTCTTT. Translated, it gives CASSRGNRGWDTEAFF.